Following are 6 T cell receptor beta chains from one sample sequenced in a study of somatic mutations in cytotoxic T cells in rheumatoid arthritis. The protocol was immunoSEQ multiplex PCR, while the TCRdb copy is restricted to in-frame clones and leaves out a portion. The sample yields roughly 25,000 clones, roughly 74% seen once. The sequencing sample was made of CD8+ T cells sorted from blood. The receptors derive from a woman aged 18-29 years in good health.

The rearrangement uses TRBV6-6 and TRBJ2-7, with TRBD1 matching 11 bases. This CDR3 is 14 amino acids long. Germline CDR1 reads MNHNY; CDR2 reads SVGAGI (reference sequence). The V gene end was trimmed by 4 bases and the J gene end by 6 bases; junction bases not matched to a gene: 5. The CDR3 spells CASSSRTGGGEQYF. Here the CDR3 DNA reads TGTGCCAGCAGTTCTCGGACAGGGGGCGGCGAGCAGTACTTC.

The chain links TRBV27 to TRBJ2-7; D may be TRBD2 (6 bases). Germline values: CDR1 MNHEY, CDR2 SMNVEV (reference sequence). The CDR3 consists of 11 residues. Trimming pared 7 bases from V and 5 bases from J, leaving 9 bases between. The CDR3 coding sequence is TGTGCCAGCACCCGGGGGAACGAGCAGTACTTC. The encoded protein is CASTRGNEQYF.

The rearrangement joins TRBV20-1 to TRBJ2-1; D is unclear. The CDR3 has 9 residues. V was cut by 2 bases and J by 15 bases, with 8 bases left in between. The germline CDR1 and CDR2 sequences are DFQATT and SNEGSKA (reference sequence). The CDR3 here is CSARPARFF. The CDR3 DNA follows: TGCAGTGCTAGACCCGCTCGGTTCTTC.

V usage is TRBV10-1 and J usage is TRBJ2-1; weak D call: TRBD1 (6 bases). The V gene lost 6 bases and the J gene lost 9 bases, with 12 bases spanning the gap. Looked up from germline, CDR1 is WNHNN and CDR2 is SYGVQD (reference sequence). This CDR3 comprises 12 residues. This chain's CDR3 is CASSTGYAEQFF. The CDR3 bases are TGCGCCAGCAGCACAGGGTACGCTGAGCAGTTCTTC.

CDR3 loop: CASSEETLTGELFF. In DNA, the CDR3 is TGTGCCAGCAGTGAAGAGACCCTTACCGGGGAGCTGTTTTTT. This chain connects TRBV2 to TRBJ2-2, with unresolved D. The V gene's germline CDR1 is SNHLY and CDR2 FYNNEI. V lost 1 base, J lost 5 bases, and 8 bases lay in between. This CDR3 region has 14 residues. The variable domain in full, completed from reference TRBV2 and TRBJ2-2, reads EPEVTQTPSHQVTQMGQEVILRCVPISNHLYFYWYRQILGQKVEFLVSFYNNEISEKSEIFDDQFSVERPDGSNFTLKIRSTKLEDSAMYFCASSEETLTGELFFGEGSRLTVL.

This clone was picked up one time. The chain recombines TRBV28 with TRBJ2-7, with 8 positions matching TRBD2. The junction had 10 bases not matched to a gene; V was cut back by 3 bases and J by 3 bases. CDR3 length: 16 residues. Germline CDR1 and CDR2: MDHEN and SYDVKM. CDR3 sequence: CASSLGGLGTFYEQYF. The CDR3 DNA sequence: TGTGCCAGCAGTTTGGGGGGACTAGGTACCTTCTACGAGCAGTACTTC.